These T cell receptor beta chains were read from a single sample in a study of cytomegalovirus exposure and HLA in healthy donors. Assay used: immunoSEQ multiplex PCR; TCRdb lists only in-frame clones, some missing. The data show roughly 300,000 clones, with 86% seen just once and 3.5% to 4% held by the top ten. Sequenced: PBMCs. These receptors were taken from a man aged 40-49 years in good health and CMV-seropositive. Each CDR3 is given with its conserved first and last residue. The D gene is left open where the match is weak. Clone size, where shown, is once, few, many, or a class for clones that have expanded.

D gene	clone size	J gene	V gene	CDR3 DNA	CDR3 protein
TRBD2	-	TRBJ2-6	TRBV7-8	TGTGCCAGCAGCCGCACGAGGGAGGGGATCTCTGGGGCCAACGTCCTGACTTTC	CASSRTREGISGANVLTF
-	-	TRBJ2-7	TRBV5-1	TGCGCCAGCAGCGATCCTAACCAGGTGGGGCAGTACTTC	CASSDPNQVGQYF
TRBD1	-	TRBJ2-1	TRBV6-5	TGTGCCAGCAGTTTGGGACAGTACTCCTACAATGAGCAGTTCTTC	CASSLGQYSYNEQFF
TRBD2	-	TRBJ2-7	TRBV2	TGTGCCAGCAGGAGAGGGCTAGCGGGACACGAGCAGTACTTC	CASRRGLAGHEQYF
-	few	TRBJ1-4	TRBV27	TGTGCCAGCAGTTTAGGGGGGTGGGGAGGTGAAAAACTGTTTTTT	CASSLGGWGGEKLFF
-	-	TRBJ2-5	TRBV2	TGTGCCAGCGGTCGCCCGCAGGGGTGGGAGACCCAGTACTTC	CASGRPQGWETQYF
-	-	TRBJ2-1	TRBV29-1	TGCAGCGTTGAAGATGGAGACAATGAGCAGTTCTTC	CSVEDGDNEQFF
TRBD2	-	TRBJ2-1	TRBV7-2	TGTGCCAGCAGCTTAGCGGGAGGGCGGAATGAGCAGTTCTTC	CASSLAGGRNEQFF
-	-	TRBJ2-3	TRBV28	TGTGCCAGCAGCGCTACTTATGAGCAGTATTTT	CASSATYEQYF
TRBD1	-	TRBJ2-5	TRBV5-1	TGCGCCAGCAGCTTGGAATCTTTAGGGGGCGGTGAGACCCAGTACTTC	CASSLESLGGGETQYF
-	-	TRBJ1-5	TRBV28	TGTGCCAGCAGGCTGGAGGCAGGGGGCAATCAGCCCCAGCATTTT	CASRLEAGGNQPQHF
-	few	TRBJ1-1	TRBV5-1	TGCGCCAGCAGGACTATGAACACTGAAGCTTTCTTT	CASRTMNTEAFF
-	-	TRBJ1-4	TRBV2	TGTGCCAGCCGGTTTACGGAGTTAAGGGAAAAACTGTTTTTT	CASRFTELREKLFF
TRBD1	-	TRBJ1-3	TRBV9	TGTGCCAGCAGCGCGGGACAGTCTGGAAACACCATATATTTT	CASSAGQSGNTIYF
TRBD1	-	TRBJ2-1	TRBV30	TGTGCCTGGAGTGCGGCGGGACAGGGATTCAATGAGCAGTTCTTC	CAWSAAGQGFNEQFF
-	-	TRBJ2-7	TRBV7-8	TGTGCCAGCAGCTACCTTAGGGGCCCCTCCTACGAGCAGTACTTC	CASSYLRGPSYEQYF
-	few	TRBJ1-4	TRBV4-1	TGCGCCAGCAGCGGGGGGGTAACTAATGAAAAACTGTTTTTT	CASSGGVTNEKLFF
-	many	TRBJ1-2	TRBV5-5	TGTGCCAGCAGCTTAAGGGGTCTCTCTGGCTACACCTTC	CASSLRGLSGYTF
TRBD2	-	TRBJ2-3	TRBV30	TGTGCCTGGACTCCTAGCGGGAGAGGAGATACGCAGTATTTT	CAWTPSGRGDTQYF
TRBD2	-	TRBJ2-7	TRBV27	TGTGCCAGCAGTCAAGGACTAGCGCCCTACGAGCAGTACTTC	CASSQGLAPYEQYF
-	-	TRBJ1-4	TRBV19	TGTGCCAGTAGTACAGGGGCGACTAATGAAAAACTGTTTTTT	CASSTGATNEKLFF
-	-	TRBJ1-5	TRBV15	TGTGCCACCAGCAGAGATCCGGGGGGGAGCAATCAGCCCCAGCATTTT	CATSRDPGGSNQPQHF
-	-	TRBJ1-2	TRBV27	TGTGCCAGCAGTTTAGTCCAGGGCTATGGCTACACCTTC	CASSLVQGYGYTF
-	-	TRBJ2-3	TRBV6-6	TGTGCCACCGCCTACAGGGCAGGGACGCAGTATTTT	CATAYRAGTQYF
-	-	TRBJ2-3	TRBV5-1	TGCGCCAGCAGCTTCGGGGGAATGGATACGCAGTATTTT	CASSFGGMDTQYF
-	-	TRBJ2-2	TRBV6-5	TGTGCCAGCAGTTACCGGCTAGACGGGGAGCTGTTTTTT	CASSYRLDGELFF
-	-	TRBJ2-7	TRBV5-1	TGCGCCAGCAGCGGATCCCGGACAGAGCCCTACGAGCAGTACTTC	CASSGSRTEPYEQYF
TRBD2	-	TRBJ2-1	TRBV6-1	TGTGCCAGCAGTGATCGCACTAGCGGGAGCTCTTACAATGAGCAGTTCTTC	CASSDRTSGSSYNEQFF
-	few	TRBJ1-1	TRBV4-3	TGCGCCAGCAGCCAAGATCGGGAGGTCAAACAGTCTTTCTTT	CASSQDREVKQSFF
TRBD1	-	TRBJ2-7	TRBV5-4	TGTGCCAGCAGCCAGGGGGATGCTAGGTACGAGCAGTACTTC	CASSQGDARYEQYF
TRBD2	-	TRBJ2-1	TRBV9	TGTGCCAGCAGCGAGGTGGGACTAGCGGGGAATGAGCAGTTCTTC	CASSEVGLAGNEQFF
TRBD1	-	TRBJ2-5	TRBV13	TGTGCCAGCAGCTTCCCCGGGACAGGGGGCCAAGAGACCCAGTACTTC	CASSFPGTGGQETQYF
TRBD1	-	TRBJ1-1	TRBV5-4	TGTGCCAGCAGCTTGCAACAGGGGTGGTACACTGAAGCTTTCTTT	CASSLQQGWYTEAFF
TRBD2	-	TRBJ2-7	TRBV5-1	TGCGCCAGCAGCAGACTAGCGGGAGCCAAACAGAGGGGGTACTCCTACGAGCAGTACTTC	CASSRLAGAKQRGYSYEQYF
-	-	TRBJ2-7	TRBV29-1	TGCAGCGTTGAGGGTGGTGGGGGCCCCAGCTCCTACGAGCAGTACTTC	CSVEGGGGPSSYEQYF
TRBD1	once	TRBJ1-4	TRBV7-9	TGTTCCAGCAGGGGACAGGGGGCGTTTGAAAAACTGTTTTTT	CSSRGQGAFEKLFF
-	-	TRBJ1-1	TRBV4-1	TGCGCCAGCAGCCAAGATGCCAGATGGACTGAAGCTTTCTTT	CASSQDARWTEAFF
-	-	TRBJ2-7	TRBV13	TGTGCCAGCAGTTCCTCGGATTGGGTTAGTTCCAAACTAAACTACGAGCAGTACTTC	CASSSSDWVSSKLNYEQYF
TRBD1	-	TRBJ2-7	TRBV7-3	TGTGCCAGCAGCTTAAGGGGGACAGGGAGGGACGAGCAGTACTTC	CASSLRGTGRDEQYF
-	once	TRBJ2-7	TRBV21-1	TGTGCCAGCAGCTGGCGGCGGGACAGGGTAAAACACGAGCAGTACTTC	CASSWRRDRVKHEQYF
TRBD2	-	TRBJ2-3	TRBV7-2	TGTGCCAGCAGCTTAGTACGGGCAGCGGGAGTAGGTGATACGCAGTATTTT	CASSLVRAAGVGDTQYF
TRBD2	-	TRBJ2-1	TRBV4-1	TGCGCCAGCACGCTAGGGGCGGGAGGGCCATTCAATGAGCAGTTCTTC	CASTLGAGGPFNEQFF
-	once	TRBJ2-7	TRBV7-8	TGTGCCAGCAGCCACAGGACAGACAAAATTACCTACGAGCAGTACTTC	CASSHRTDKITYEQYF
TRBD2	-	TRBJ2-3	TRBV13	TGTGCCAGCAGCACCCGGACTAGTCAAAACCCCACAGATACGCAGTATTTT	CASSTRTSQNPTDTQYF
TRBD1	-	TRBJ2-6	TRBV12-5	TGTGCTAGTGGTTTCCTGACACCCGGGACAGGGTGGCTCTCTGGGGCCAACGTCCTGACTTTC	CASGFLTPGTGWLSGANVLTF
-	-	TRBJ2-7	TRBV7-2	TGTGCCAGCAGCTTAGGCCAGCGCCACGAGCAGTACTTC	CASSLGQRHEQYF
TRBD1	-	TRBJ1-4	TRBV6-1	TGTGCCAGCAGTGAATATGACAGGGGGATTAATGAAAAACTGTTTTTT	CASSEYDRGINEKLFF
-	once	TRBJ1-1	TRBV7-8	TGTGCCAGCAGAAAAGATCGGTTGGGGGGTTGGACTGAAGCTTTCTTT	CASRKDRLGGWTEAFF
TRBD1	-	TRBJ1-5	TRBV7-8	TGTGCCAGCAGCTTTGGACAGGGGGTCGAGCCCCAGCATTTT	CASSFGQGVEPQHF
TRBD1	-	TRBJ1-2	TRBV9	TGTGCCAGCAGCGGAGACAGGGATAACTATGGCTACACCTTC	CASSGDRDNYGYTF
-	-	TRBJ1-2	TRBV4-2	TGTGCCAGCAAGTGGGGCGGGGGCTATGGCTACACCTTC	CASKWGGGYGYTF
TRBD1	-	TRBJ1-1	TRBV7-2	TGTGCCAGCAGCGGGATGCTGACAGGGCCAACTGCTGAAGCTTTCTTT	CASSGMLTGPTAEAFF
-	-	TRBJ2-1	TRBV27	TGTGCCAGCAGCAAACCGGCCTTACAGGTTCTGGGGGAGCAGTTCTTC	CASSKPALQVLGEQFF